A single TCR beta chain is shown here with its context. Primers included in the PCR were 60 Vbeta and 13 Jbeta primers. Profiling relied on immunoSEQ multiplex PCR, and the TCRdb table lists in-frame clones only, not all of them. The listing contains under 200,000 clones. This specimen belongs to a study of cytomegalovirus exposure and HLA in healthy donors. Germline CDR1 MNHNS, CDR2 SASEGT. The CDR3 runs to 16 residues. Trimming removed 4 bases from V and 3 bases from J; junction bases left unmatched: 9. This receptor was obtained from a young woman in good health and CMV-seropositive. This sequence joins TRBV6-1 and TRBJ2-3, with 8 bases identical to TRBD1. The sample taken for sequencing was PBMCs. The CDR3 region is CASSAWTGTPTDTQYF. The CDR3, as DNA: TGTGCCAGCAGTGCTTGGACAGGGACCCCAACAGATACGCAGTATTTT.